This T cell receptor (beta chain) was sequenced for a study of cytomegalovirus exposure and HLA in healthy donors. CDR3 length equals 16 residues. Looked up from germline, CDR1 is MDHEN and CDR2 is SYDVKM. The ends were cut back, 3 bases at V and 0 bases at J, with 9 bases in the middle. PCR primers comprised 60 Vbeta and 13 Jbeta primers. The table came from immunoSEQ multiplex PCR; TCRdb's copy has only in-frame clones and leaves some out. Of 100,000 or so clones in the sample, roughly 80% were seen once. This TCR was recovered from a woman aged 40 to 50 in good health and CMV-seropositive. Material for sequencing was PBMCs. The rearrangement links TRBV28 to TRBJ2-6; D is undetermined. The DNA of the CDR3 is TGTGCCAGCAGTTTCAGCGAAACCTCTGGGGCCAACGTCCTGACTTTC. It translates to CASSFSETSGANVLTF. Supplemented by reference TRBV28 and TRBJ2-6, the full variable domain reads DVKVTQSSRYLVKRTGEKVFLECVQDMDHENMFWYRQDPGLGLRLIYFSYDVKMKEKGDIPEGYSVSREKKERFSLILESASTNQTSMYLCASSFSETSGANVLTFGAGSRLTVL.